The entry that follows covers one T cell receptor (beta chain) sequence. Assay used: immunoSEQ multiplex PCR; TCRdb lists only in-frame clones, some missing. Here the sample spans under 250,000 clones, roughly nine tenths being singletons. The entry originates in a study of blood T cell repertoires in COVID-19. On the study more broadly: T cells, B-cell-depleted T cells, or PBMCs provided the cDNA or gDNA that served as material.

The TCR was taken from a middle-aged man with acute or convalescent COVID-19. Material: peripheral blood.

CDR3: CASSRGRTANYGYTF. The DNA of the CDR3 is TGTGCCAGCAGTCGAGGGAGGACTGCAAACTATGGCTACACCTTC. J is TRBJ1-2 and V is TRBV6-5; D gene unclear. Germline CDR1 is MNHEY and CDR2 is SVGAGI. The CDR3 spans 15 residues. The germline V and J ends were trimmed by 5 bases and 2 bases, with 15 bases remaining between them.